This record covers a single T cell receptor (beta chain). The antigen this receptor binds is unknown. A much larger clone lies a single base off, so this may be a read error. This CDR3 fails to terminate in the conserved phenylalanine or tryptophan, so it likely reflects a read error. The record originates from a study of T cells in Graves' hyperthyroidism and ophthalmopathy (dated by TCRdb to between 2018 and 2021). Looking at the study overall: A discovery cohort of about a hundred patients, roughly 40 with Graves' ophthalmopathy and about 58 with stable Graves' hyperthyroidism, was used to find distinguishing TCR V-J signatures. Prospective prediction of ophthalmopathy was tested in an independent validation cohort of 18 to 20 hyperthyroidism patients and 15 to 17 patients who later progressed to ophthalmopathy. For training and testing, the roughly 100 patients in the discovery cohort were randomly divided in a 7:3 ratio. In more than five Graves' hyperthyroidism patients, the study also compared T-cell repertoires from thyroid tissue with T-cell repertoires from blood. After blood sampling, hyperthyroidism patients were treated with methimazole at a starting dose of 30 mg daily, and ophthalmopathy patients were treated with high-dose intravenous methylprednisolone. According to the paper, TCR Vbeta CDR3 sequencing was carried out on around 140 peripheral blood samples, which came from about 45 ophthalmopathy, fewer than 80 hyperthyroidism and about 17 progressor patients.

The TCR beta CDR3 regions were amplified from RNA transcripts. A first-round RT-PCR of the TCR CDR3 used the HTBI primer set with the Qiagen OneStep RT-PCR kit. The libraries were constructed in a second round of multiplex PCR and then size-selected and purified. The libraries were sequenced on an Illumina HiSeq2000 using paired-end 100 bp reads. In the source study's methods: SOAPnuke was used to process the raw data, with reads discarded if the reads contained adapters or uncalled bases, had a mean Phred below 15, or lacked an exact constant-primer or identifier match. COPE v1.2.5 was used to merge the high-quality paired reads, and each unique nucleotide sequence was defined as a clonotype. Clonotypes were aligned to IMGT TRBV, TRBD and TRBJ reference segments using MiTCR v1.1. Analysis was restricted to V-J combinations with a frequency above 0.0001, which covered roughly 99% of repertoires. A TCS score was defined as the ratio between F50 (clonal expansion) and ExV (chaos), using BLOSUM62-based TCRdist between CDR3 peptides within each V-J. Welch's t-statistics and random forest reduced 450 to 600 V-J features to 13, which were used in a naive Bayes classifier (R e1071). The similarity between thyroid and blood repertoires was quantified using the Morisita-Horn index. The public reads were reanalyzed by TCRdb: fastp trimming at Q25, MiXCR alignment, in-frame beta chains only. Entries that share a CDR3 protein sequence are merged under the most common genes and DNA. The authors' filters were not applied to this entry. A total of about 660,000 distinct CDR3 sequences appear in this sample, roughly 45% of them only once. The ten top clones hold more than 7% of the sample.

Per the germline V gene, MNHEY is the CDR1 and SVGAGI is the CDR2. Trimming leaves V shorter by 6 bases and J shorter by 7 bases, with the junction holding 15 bases beyond the gene matches. The CDR3 spans 15 amino acids, including both terminal residues. Just the 45-base CDR3 DNA is kept, in frame starting at base 1. The study excluded patients with uncontrolled infections, other autoimmune diseases, pregnancy or lactation. Diagnoses were established on the basis of clinical symptoms, serum thyroxine and TRAb, thyroid ultrasound, and orbital computed tomography. Total RNA was extracted with Trizol reagent, and quality was checked on an Agilent 2100 Bioanalyzer. The paper as a whole reports these results and caveats: Ophthalmopathy was separated from stable hyperthyroidism by a 13 V-J signature model, with around 90% sensitivity and approximately 84% specificity obtained in cross-validation and 80%/75% obtained in testing. In validation, the model predicted progression to ophthalmopathy with approximately 69% sensitivity and approximately 72% specificity, a median of about 6 months before onset. Most expanded thyroid clonotypes (frequency above 0.001) were also detected in blood, suggesting blood repertoires may reflect thyroid immune responses. No statistical method was used to set the sample size in advance, and investigators knew the group allocation.

This clonotype was obtained from an adult man with Graves' disease, either hyperthyroidism or ophthalmopathy (not recorded which). Recombination joined TRBV6-5 with TRBJ2-7; TRBD1 aligns with 7 central bases. Sequencing input: peripheral blood or thyroid tissue (not recorded which). DNA sequence: TGTGCCAGCAGCCCCACCCGTGGACAGGCGCAAGAGCAGTACCTC. Its amino acids are CASSPTRGQAQEQYL.